These T cell receptor beta chains were read from a single sample in a study of T-cell reconstitution after alpha-beta-depleted transplantation in children. MiXCR was run by TCRdb on the PCR reads, yielding one entry per CDR3 protein. The sample contains 500,000 to 650,000 distinct CDR3 sequences, approximately 13% of which appear only once. The material sequenced was PBMCs, mostly from graft donor cells, taken 360 days after TCRalphabeta/CD19-depleted stem cell transplant. All receptors derive from a male patient younger than 18 who had a stem cell transplant for acute myeloid leukemia, so the T cells may come from the graft donor. The CDR3 runs from the conserved cysteine through the conserved F or W. A D gene is named only where the DNA matches it firmly. Expanded clones are given a class, and other clones once, few, many or no size at all.

d_call,j_call,v_call,clone_size,cdr3_nt,cdr3_aa
NA,TRBJ1-2,TRBV12-5,NA,TGTGCTAGTGGTCCAATTGGAGGGAACTATGGCTACACCTTC,CASGPIGGNYGYTF
TRBD1,TRBJ2-7,TRBV12-3/TRBV12-4,NA,TGTGCCAGCAGCAACGACAGGGGCAAGGGGAGCAACGAGCAGTACTTC,CASSNDRGKGSNEQYF
TRBD2,TRBJ2-3,TRBV7-6,many,TGTGCCAGCAGCCTGTTTTTTAGCGGGAGTATGGATACGCAGTATTTT,CASSLFFSGSMDTQYF
TRBD1,TRBJ2-5,TRBV9,NA,TGTGCCAGCAGCTCGCGTACAGGGGGCGTGGAGACCCAGTACTTC,CASSSRTGGVETQYF
NA,TRBJ2-3,TRBV23-1,few,TGCGCCAGCAGTCAAGGAGGGGGGAAAGATACGCAGTATTTT,CASSQGGGKDTQYF
NA,TRBJ2-7,TRBV12-3/TRBV12-4,NA,TGTGCCAGCAGCAAACAGGGGGGGTACGAGCAGTACTTC,CASSKQGGYEQYF
TRBD1,TRBJ2-1,TRBV20-1,NA,TGCAGTGCTTTCCGTTCGAGGACAGGGGTGTTCAATGAGCAGTTCTTC,CSAFRSRTGVFNEQFF
NA,TRBJ1-6,TRBV5-6,few,TGTGCCAGCAGCTTGAACAGGCTGGGTAATTCACCCCTCCACTTT,CASSLNRLGNSPLHF
NA,TRBJ1-6,TRBV19,NA,TGTGCCAGTATGGGACTTATCAATTCACCCCTCCACTTT,CASMGLINSPLHF
TRBD1,TRBJ1-3,TRBV20-1,few,TGCAGTGCCTCACAGGGGGAGTACAACACCATATATTTT,CSASQGEYNTIYF
TRBD2,TRBJ2-3,TRBV28,many,TGTGCCAGCAGTTTTTTTGGGAGGGTTGAAGATACGCAGTATTTT,CASSFFGRVEDTQYF
TRBD1,TRBJ2-5,TRBV23-1,NA,TGCGCCAGGCTTAAGGGGGCAGAGACCCAGTACTTC,CARLKGAETQYF
TRBD1,TRBJ2-3,TRBV20-1,few,TGCAGTGCAGCTACGGACAGGGACGTCTCAGATACGCAGTATTTT,CSAATDRDVSDTQYF
TRBD2,TRBJ2-5,TRBV20-1,NA,TGCAGTGCCGCTTCAGGGGCGGGAGGGGGGGAGACCCAGTACTTC,CSAASGAGGGETQYF
TRBD2,TRBJ2-7,TRBV15,few,TGTGCCACCTCCCGGGACAGAACTAGCGGGACCCACGAGCAGTACTTC,CATSRDRTSGTHEQYF
NA,TRBJ2-4,TRBV7-2,few,TGTGCCAGCAGCGATAGAGGGGGCGGGGGAAACATTCAGTACTTC,CASSDRGGGGNIQYF
NA,TRBJ2-1,TRBV24-1,few,TGTGCCACCGGAGCACCCACTAACAATGAGCAGTTCTTC,CATGAPTNNEQFF
TRBD2,TRBJ2-1,TRBV5-1,NA,TGCGCCAGCAGCGTTAGCGGGAGAGGGAGGAATGAGCAGTTCTTC,CASSVSGRGRNEQFF
TRBD1,TRBJ2-7,TRBV12-3/TRBV12-4,many,TGTGCCAGCAGCCTTTCGGACAGGGAAACCTACGAGCAGTACTTC,CASSLSDRETYEQYF
NA,TRBJ2-7,TRBV20-1,few,TGCAGTGCTACCTATCCTTCTGCTCAAAGAGTACAGTACTTC,CSATYPSAQRVQYF
TRBD2,TRBJ2-3,TRBV29-1,few,TGCAGCGTGGGGTTGTGGAGGCTAGCGGGAGAGGCCCCGGATACGCAGTATTTT,CSVGLWRLAGEAPDTQYF